This T cell receptor beta chain emerged from a study of OX40 agonist ivuxolimab in advanced cancers. Germline V gene data show CDR1 as MNHEY and CDR2 as SVGAGI. V lost 0 bases and J 12 bases, leaving 14 bases between the germline ends. CDR3 length equals 13 residues. Sequencing was performed with immunoSEQ multiplex PCR; in TCRdb, only in-frame clones are kept and a portion is missing. The sample consists of several thousand clones, about 80% of them appearing once. The sequenced sample was CD4+ or CD8+ T cells sorted from blood, obtained in a trial of the OX40 agonist ivuxolimab. V usage is TRBV6-5 and J usage is TRBJ1-1; D possibly corresponds to TRBD1 (5 bases). The source of this sequence is an adult with an advanced solid tumor such as melanoma, head and neck, liver or kidney cancer. This chain's CDR3 is CASSYSRGTDSFF. CDR3 DNA: TGTGCCAGCAGTTACTCGAGGGGAACCGATTCTTTCTTT.